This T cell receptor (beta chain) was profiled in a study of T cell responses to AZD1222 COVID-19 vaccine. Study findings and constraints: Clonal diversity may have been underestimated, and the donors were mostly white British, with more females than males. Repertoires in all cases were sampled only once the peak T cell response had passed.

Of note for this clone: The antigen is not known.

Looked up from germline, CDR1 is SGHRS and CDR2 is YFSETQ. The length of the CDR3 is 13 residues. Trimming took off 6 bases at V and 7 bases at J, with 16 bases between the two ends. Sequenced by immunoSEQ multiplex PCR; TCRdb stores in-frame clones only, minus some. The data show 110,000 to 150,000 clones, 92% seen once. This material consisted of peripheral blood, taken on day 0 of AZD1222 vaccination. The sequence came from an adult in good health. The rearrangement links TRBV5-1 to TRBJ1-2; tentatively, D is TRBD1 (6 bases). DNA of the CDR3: TGCGCCAGCAATCTCGAGGGGGGATTTGGCTACACCTTC. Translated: CASNLEGGFGYTF.